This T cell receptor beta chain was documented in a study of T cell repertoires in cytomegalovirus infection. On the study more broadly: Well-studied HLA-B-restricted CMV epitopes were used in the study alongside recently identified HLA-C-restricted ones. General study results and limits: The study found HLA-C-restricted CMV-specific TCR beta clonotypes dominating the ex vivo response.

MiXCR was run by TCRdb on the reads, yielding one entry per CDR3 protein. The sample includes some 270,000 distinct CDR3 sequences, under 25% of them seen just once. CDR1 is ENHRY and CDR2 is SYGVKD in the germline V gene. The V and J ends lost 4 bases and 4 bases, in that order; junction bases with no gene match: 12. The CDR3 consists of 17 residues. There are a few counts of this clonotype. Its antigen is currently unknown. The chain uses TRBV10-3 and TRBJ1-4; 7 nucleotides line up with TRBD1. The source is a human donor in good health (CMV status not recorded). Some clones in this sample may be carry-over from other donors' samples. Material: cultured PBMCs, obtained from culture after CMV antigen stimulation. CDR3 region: CAISASRQGVVNEKLFF. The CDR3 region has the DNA TGTGCCATCAGTGCGAGTCGGCAGGGGGTAGTTAATGAAAAACTGTTTTTT.